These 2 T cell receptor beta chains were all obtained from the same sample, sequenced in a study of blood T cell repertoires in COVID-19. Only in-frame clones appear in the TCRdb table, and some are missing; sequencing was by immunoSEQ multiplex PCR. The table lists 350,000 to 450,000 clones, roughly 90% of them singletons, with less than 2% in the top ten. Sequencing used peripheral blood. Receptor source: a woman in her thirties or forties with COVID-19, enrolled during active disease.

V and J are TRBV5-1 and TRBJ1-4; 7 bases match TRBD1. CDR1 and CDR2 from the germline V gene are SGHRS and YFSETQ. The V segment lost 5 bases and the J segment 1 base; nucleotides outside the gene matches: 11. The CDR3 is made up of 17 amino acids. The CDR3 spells CASRENRGILTNEKLFF. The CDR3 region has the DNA TGCGCCAGCAGGGAAAACAGGGGAATTTTAACTAATGAAAAACTGTTTTTT.

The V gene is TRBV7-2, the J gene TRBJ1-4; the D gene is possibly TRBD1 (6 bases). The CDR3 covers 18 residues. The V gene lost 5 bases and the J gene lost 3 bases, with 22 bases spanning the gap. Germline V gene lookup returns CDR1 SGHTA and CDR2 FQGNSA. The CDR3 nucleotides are TGTGCCAGCAGCCGGAACCCACAGGGAGGGTGGGCTAATGAAAAACTGTTTTTT. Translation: CASSRNPQGGWANEKLFF.